The clone carrying this T cell receptor beta chain was counted ten times or more. No antigen is known for it. The trim removed 0 bases at V and 14 bases at J, leaving 10 bases unmatched. CDR3 length: 14 amino acids. From germline, CDR1 is SGHRS and CDR2 YFSETQ. The sequenced patients had an expansion of CD8+CD57+ cells seen by flow cytometry. All patients had severe acquired aplastic anemia. Sampling of blood occurred while the patients had still received no therapy. This sample was included in a study of CD8+CD57+ T cells in acquired aplastic anemia. Study context: On average, sorted CD4+ and CD8+ cells gave 3.2 ug of DNA. Regarding the study as a whole: The same twenty-nine CD8+ CDR3 sequences occurred in patients and in controls.

Profiles of TCR beta VDJ and CDR3 were generated from a genomic DNA template. TCRdb re-called the reads with MiXCR, one entry per CDR3 protein. The sample records some 170,000 distinct CDR3 sequences, around half being singletons. This receptor was taken from a human donor with aplastic anemia. The sequenced sample was sorted CD4+, CD8+, or CD8+CD57+ T cells (not recorded which) from PBMCs. The chain links TRBV5-1 to TRBJ2-1; 8 bases line up with TRBD2. CDR3 nucleotide sequence: TGCGCCAGCAGCTTGGAGTGGAGCGGGGGTTCGGAGTTCTTC. Translated: CASSLEWSGGSEFF.